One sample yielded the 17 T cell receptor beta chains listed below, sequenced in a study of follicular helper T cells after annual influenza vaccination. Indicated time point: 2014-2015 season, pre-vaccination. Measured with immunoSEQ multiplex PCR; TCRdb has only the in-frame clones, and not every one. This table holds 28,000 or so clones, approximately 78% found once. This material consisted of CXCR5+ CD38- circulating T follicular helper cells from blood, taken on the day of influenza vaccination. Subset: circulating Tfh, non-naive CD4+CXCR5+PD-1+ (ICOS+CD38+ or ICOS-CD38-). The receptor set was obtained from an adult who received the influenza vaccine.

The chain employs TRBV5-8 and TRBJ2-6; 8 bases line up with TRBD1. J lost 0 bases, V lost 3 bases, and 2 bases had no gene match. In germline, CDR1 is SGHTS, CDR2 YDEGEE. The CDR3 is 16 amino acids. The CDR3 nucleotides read TGTGCCAGCAGCTGGACAGGGAACTCTGGGGCCAACGTCCTGACTTTC. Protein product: CASSWTGNSGANVLTF.

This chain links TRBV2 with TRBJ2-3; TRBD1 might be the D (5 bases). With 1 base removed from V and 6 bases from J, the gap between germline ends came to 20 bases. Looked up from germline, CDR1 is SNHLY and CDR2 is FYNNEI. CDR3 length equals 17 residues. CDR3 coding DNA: TGTGCCAGCAGTGAAGGATCGAGACAGACGAGCAAGGATACGCAGTATTTT. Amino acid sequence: CASSEGSRQTSKDTQYF.

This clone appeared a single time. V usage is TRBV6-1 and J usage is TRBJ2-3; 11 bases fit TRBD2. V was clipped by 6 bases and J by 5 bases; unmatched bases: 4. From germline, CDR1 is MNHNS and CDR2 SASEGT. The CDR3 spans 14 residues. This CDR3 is CASRLAGDLDTQYF. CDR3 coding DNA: TGTGCCAGCAGACTAGCGGGAGATTTAGATACGCAGTATTTT.

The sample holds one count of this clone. CDR3 bases: TGTGCCAGCAGTGAACGTCAGGGTCGACCCCTCCACTTT. It translates to CASSERQGRPLHF. The chain is built from TRBV6-1 and TRBJ1-6, with TRBD1 as a possible D gene (5 bases). V was trimmed by 2 bases and J by 12 bases, leaving 11 bases between them. Germline V CDR1 and CDR2: MNHNS, SASEGT. This CDR3 has 13 residues.

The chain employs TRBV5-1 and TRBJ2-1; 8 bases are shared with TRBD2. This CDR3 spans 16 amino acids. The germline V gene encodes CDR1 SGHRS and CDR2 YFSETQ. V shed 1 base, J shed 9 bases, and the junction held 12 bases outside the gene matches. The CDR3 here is CASSLFLPGGVGEQFF. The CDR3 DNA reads TGCGCCAGCAGCTTGTTTCTCCCGGGGGGGGTCGGTGAGCAGTTCTTC. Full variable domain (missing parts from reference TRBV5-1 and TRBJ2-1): KAGVTQTPRYLIKTRGQQVTLSCSPISGHRSVSWYQQTPGQGLQFLFEYFSETQRNKGNFPGRFSGRQFSNSRSEMNVSTLELGDSALYLCASSLFLPGGVGEQFFGPGTRLTVL.

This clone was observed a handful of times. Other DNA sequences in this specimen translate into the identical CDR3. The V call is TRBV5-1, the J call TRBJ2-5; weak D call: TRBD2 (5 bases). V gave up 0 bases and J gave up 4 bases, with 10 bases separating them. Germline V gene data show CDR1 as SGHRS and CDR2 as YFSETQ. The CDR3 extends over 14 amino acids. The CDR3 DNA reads TGCGCCAGCAGCTTGGCCGGAGGACGAGAGACCCAGTACTTC. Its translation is CASSLAGGRETQYF. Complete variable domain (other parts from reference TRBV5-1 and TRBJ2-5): KAGVTQTPRYLIKTRGQQVTLSCSPISGHRSVSWYQQTPGQGLQFLFEYFSETQRNKGNFPGRFSGRQFSNSRSEMNVSTLELGDSALYLCASSLAGGRETQYFGPGTRLLVL.

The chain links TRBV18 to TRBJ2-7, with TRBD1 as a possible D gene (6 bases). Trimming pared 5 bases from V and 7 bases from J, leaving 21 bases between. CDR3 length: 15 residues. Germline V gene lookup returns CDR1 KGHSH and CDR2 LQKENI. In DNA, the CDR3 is TGTGCCAGCTCAGGCCTGGAGGCCCCAAGGGGGGAGCAGTACTTC. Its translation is CASSGLEAPRGEQYF.

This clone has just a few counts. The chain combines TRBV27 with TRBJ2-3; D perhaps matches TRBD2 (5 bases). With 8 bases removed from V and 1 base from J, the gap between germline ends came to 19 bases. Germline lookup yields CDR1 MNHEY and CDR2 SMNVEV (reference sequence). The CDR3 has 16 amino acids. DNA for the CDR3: TGTGCCAGCCACCCCGGGATAGCTTTGGGCACAGATACGCAGTATTTT. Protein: CASHPGIALGTDTQYF.

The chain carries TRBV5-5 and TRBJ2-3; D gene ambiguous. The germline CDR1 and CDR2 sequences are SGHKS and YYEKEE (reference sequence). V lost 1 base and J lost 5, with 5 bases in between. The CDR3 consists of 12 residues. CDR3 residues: CASSLWLDTQYF. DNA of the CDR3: TGTGCCAGCAGCTTGTGGCTAGATACGCAGTATTTT.

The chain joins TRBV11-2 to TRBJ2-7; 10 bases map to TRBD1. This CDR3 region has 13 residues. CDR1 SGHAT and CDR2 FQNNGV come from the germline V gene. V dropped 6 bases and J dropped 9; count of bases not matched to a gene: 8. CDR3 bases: TGTGCCAGCAGTTACGACAGGGGGCCCTTGCAGTACTTC. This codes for CASSYDRGPLQYF.

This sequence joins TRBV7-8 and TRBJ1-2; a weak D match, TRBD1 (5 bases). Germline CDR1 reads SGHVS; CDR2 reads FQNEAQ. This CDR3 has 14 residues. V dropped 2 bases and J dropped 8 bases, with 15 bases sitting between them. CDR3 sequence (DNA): TGTGCCAGCAGCTTAAACCGCGGGGGAAGAGGCTACACCTTC. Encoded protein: CASSLNRGGRGYTF.

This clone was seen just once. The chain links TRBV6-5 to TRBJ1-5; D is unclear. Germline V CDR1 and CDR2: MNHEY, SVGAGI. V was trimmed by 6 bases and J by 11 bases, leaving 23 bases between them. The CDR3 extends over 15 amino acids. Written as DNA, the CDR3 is TGTGCCAGCAGACCCCGGGGTGCGAGTTCCAAGGCCCAGCATTTT. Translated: CASRPRGASSKAQHF.

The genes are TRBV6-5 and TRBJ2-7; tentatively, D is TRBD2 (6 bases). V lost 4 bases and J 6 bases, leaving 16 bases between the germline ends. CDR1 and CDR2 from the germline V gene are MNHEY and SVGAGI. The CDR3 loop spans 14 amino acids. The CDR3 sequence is CASSSRTRGVEQYF. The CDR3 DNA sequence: TGTGCCAGCAGTTCTAGAACCCGCGGGGTCGAGCAGTACTTC.

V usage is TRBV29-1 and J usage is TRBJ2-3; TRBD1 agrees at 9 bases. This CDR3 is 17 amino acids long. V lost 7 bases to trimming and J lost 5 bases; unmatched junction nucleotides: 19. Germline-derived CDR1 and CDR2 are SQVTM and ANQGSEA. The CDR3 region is CSATHSSGQGIGDTQYF. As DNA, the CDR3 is TGCAGCGCCACCCATTCCTCCGGACAGGGGATAGGAGATACGCAGTATTTT.

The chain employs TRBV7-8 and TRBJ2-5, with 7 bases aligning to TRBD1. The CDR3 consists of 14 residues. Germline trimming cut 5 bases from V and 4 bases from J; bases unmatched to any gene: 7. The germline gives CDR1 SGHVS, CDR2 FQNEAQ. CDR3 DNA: TGTGCCAGCAGCACCGGGACAGCCGGAGAGACCCAGTACTTC. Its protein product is CASSTGTAGETQYF.

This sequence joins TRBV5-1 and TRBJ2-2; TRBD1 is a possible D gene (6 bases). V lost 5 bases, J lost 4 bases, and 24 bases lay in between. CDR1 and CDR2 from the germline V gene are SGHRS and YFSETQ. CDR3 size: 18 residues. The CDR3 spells CASSDPGGRRGGTGELFF. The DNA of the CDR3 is TGCGCCAGCAGTGACCCCGGAGGTCGCCGAGGGGGCACCGGGGAGCTGTTTTTT.

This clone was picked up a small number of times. The chain's CDR3 is CASSHGDRANTEAFF. The CDR3 region has the DNA TGTGCCAGCAGCCATGGAGACAGGGCGAACACTGAAGCTTTCTTT. The chain has TRBV11-2 and TRBJ1-1; 7 nucleotides agree with TRBD1. Trimming cost V 5 bases and J 1 base; bases outside gene matches: 7. This CDR3 region has 15 residues. Germline CDR1 reads SGHAT; CDR2 reads FQNNGV.